This entry features one TCR beta chain sequence. This specimen belongs to a study of blood T cell repertoires in COVID-19. Study-wide context: There were acute and convalescent COVID-19 samples, and they came from the United States, Italy and Spain. From T cells, B-cell-depleted T cells, or PBMCs came the material, which was cDNA or gDNA.

Authors' analysis steps: Reference gene primers were amplified, and this amplification served to estimate nucleated cell counts. The data were produced by immunoSEQ multiplex PCR, yet TCRdb's version contains in-frame clones alone and is incomplete. The V and J calls and clone size are taken from that table; D and trimming were inferred from the DNA. The table lists about 60,000 clones, about 80% of them singletons. The CDR3 length is 14 residues. Germline CDR1 MDHEN, CDR2 SYDVKM. V lost 3 bases to trimming and J lost 5 bases, with 11 bases between them. Sequencing was carried out using peripheral blood. The gene calls are TRBV28 and TRBJ1-5; D possibly corresponds to TRBD1 (6 bases). The sequence came from a human donor in a cohort sampled during active COVID-19. CDR3 protein: CASSFYGTHQPQHF. The CDR3, as DNA: TGTGCCAGCAGTTTTTACGGGACACATCAGCCCCAGCATTTT. The full variable domain, with the rest looked up from reference TRBV28 and TRBJ1-5, is DVKVTQSSRYLVKRTGEKVFLECVQDMDHENMFWYRQDPGLGLRLIYFSYDVKMKEKGDIPEGYSVSREKKERFSLILESASTNQTSMYLCASSFYGTHQPQHFGDGTRLSIL.